This T cell receptor (beta chain) came from a study of blood T cell repertoires in COVID-19 (dated by TCRdb to 2019 to 2021). At the level of the whole study: Samples covering the acute and convalescent phases of COVID-19 were provided by collaborators in the United States, Italy and Spain. The prospective study material was composed of cDNA or gDNA derived from T cells, B-cell-depleted T cells, or PBMCs. Samples came from the ongoing ImmuneRACE study (first 160 participants) plus 1,254 subjects from 6 global collaborators. Where available, HLA class I and class II types were obtained from metadata supplied by the sample provider rather than from assay-based typing. The repertoires were made available in a free public database intended to serve as a resource for research on the immune response to SARS-CoV-2. A de-identified subject ID, COVID-19 status, age in years and sex were almost always included in the sample metadata. The dataset comprised deeply sampled blood TCRbeta repertoires from subjects exposed to, actively infected with, or recovered from COVID-19. General conclusions and limits of the study: Clinical and demographic metadata were provided uncurated, with the amount varying by source and participant.

TCRbeta CDR3 regions were amplified from genomic DNA using the immunoSEQ Assay, a bias-controlled multiplex PCR. Processing in the source paper ran as follows. Nucleated cell counts per sample were estimated from amplification of reference gene primers within the assay. Sequence reads were collapsed and filtered to measure the absolute abundance of every unique TCRbeta CDR3 rearrangement. For each sample, productive Simpson clonality was calculated as the square root of Simpson's diversity index across productive rearrangements. The table was pulled from immuneACCESS by TCRdb, which kept in-frame rearrangements only. Such tables lose some clones; where checked, under half of the loss comes from unresolved V genes, and the rest has no known cause. That table supplies the V and J calls and clone size; D and trimming were determined from the DNA. The sample includes 150,000 to 160,000 clones, with about nine tenths observed a single time. The leading ten clones occupy about 2.5% of the sample.

Each collaborating institution followed its own protocols to collect whole blood in K2EDTA tubes. For TCRbeta analysis, collaborator samples were shipped as frozen whole blood, as isolated PBMCs, or as DNA extracted from either sample type. On this clone itself: Its antigen is not yet known. Base qualities are not at hand, and no much larger clone is one base apart.

Between the V and J ends, shortened by 4 bases and 7 bases respectively, the junction contains 14 bases. The CDR3 holds 13 amino acids from the cysteine to the phenylalanine. Only the CDR3 portion is preserved as DNA: 39 bases, with reading frame beginning at the first base. In the germline V gene, CDR1 corresponds to SNHLY and CDR2 to FYNNEI. The sample taken for sequencing was peripheral blood. The sequence links TRBV2 to TRBJ2-7, with the D gene not confidently named. This receptor was taken from a woman in her seventies with acute or convalescent COVID-19. The CDR3 reads CASSVSRFGEQYF. The nucleotide sequence reads TGTGCCAGCAGTGTCAGTCGATTCGGGGAGCAGTACTTC.